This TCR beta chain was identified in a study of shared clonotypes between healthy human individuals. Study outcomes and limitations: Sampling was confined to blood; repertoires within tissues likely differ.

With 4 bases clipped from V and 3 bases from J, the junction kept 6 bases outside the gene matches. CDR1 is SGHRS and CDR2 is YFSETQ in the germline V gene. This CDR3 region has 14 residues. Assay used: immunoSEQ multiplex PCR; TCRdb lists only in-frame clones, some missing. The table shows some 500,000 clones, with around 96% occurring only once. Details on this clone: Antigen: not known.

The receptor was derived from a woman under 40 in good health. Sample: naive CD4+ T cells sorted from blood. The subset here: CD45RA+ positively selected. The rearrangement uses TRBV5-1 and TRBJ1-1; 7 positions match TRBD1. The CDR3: CASSIQGWDTEAFF. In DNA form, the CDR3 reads TGCGCCAGCAGCATACAGGGGTGGGACACTGAAGCTTTCTTT.